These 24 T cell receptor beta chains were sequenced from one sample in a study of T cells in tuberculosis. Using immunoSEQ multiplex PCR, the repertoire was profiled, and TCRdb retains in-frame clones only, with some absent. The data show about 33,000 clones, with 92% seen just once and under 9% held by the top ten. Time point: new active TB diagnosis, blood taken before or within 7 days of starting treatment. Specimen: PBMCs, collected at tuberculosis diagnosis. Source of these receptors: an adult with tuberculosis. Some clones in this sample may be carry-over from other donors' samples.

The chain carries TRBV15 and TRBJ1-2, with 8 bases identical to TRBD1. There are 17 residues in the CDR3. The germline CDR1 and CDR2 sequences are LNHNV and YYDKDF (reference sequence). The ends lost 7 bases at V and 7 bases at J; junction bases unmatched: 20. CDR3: CATTPNGTGIFFRGYTF. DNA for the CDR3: TGTGCCACCACCCCAAACGGGACAGGAATTTTTTTTCGTGGCTACACCTTC.

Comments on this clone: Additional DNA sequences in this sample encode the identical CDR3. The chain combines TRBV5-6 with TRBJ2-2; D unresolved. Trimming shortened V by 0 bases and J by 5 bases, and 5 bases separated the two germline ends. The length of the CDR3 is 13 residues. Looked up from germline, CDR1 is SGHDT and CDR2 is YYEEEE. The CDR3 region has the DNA TGTGCCAGCAGCTTGGGAGGAACCGGGGAGCTGTTTTTT. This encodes CASSLGGTGELFF.

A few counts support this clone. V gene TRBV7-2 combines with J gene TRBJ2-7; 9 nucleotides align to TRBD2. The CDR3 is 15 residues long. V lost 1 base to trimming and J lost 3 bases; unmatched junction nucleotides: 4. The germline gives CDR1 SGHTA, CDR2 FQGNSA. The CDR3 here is CASSLVAGGNYEQYF. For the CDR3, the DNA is TGTGCCAGCAGCTTAGTTGCGGGGGGGAACTACGAGCAGTACTTC.

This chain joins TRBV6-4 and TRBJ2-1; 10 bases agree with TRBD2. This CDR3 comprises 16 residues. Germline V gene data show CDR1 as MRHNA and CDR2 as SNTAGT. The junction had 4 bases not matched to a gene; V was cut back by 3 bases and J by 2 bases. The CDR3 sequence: CASSESSGGAYNEQFF. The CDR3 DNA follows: TGTGCCAGCAGTGAATCGAGCGGGGGGGCCTACAATGAGCAGTTCTTC.

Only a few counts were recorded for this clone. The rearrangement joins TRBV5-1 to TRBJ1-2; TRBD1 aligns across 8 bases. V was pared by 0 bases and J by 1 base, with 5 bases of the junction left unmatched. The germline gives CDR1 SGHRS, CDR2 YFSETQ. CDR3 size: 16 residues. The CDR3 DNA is TGCGCCAGCAGCTTGGGGCGGGACAGGTTTAACTATGGCTACACCTTC. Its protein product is CASSLGRDRFNYGYTF. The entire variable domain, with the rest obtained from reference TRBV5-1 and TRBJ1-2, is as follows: KAGVTQTPRYLIKTRGQQVTLSCSPISGHRSVSWYQQTPGQGLQFLFEYFSETQRNKGNFPGRFSGRQFSNSRSEMNVSTLELGDSALYLCASSLGRDRFNYGYTFGSGTRLTVV.

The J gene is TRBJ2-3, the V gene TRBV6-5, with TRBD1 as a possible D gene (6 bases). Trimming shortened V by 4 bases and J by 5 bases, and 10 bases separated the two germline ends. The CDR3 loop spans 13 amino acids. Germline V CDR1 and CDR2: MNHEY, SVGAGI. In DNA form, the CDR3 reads TGTGCCAGCAGTTCAGGGGTAGAAGATACGCAGTATTTT. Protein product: CASSSGVEDTQYF.

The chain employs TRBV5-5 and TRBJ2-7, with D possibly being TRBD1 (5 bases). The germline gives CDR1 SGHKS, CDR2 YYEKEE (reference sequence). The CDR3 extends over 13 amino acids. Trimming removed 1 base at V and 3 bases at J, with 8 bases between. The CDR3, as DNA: TGTGCCAGCAGCTTGAGACAGAGCTACGAGCAGTACTTC. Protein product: CASSLRQSYEQYF.

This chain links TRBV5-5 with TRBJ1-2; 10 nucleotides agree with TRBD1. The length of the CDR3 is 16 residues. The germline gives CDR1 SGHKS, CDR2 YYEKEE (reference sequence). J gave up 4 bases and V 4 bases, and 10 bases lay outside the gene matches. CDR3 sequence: CASSQGLGQGGYGYTF. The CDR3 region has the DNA TGTGCCAGCAGCCAGGGTCTCGGACAGGGGGGCTATGGCTACACCTTC.

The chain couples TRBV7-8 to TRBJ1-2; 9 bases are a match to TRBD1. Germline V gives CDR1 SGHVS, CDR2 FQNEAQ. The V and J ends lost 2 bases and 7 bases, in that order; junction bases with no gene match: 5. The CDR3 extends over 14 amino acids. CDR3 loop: CASSLLGQGLGYTF. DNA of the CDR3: TGTGCCAGCAGCTTACTGGGACAGGGACTTGGCTACACCTTC.

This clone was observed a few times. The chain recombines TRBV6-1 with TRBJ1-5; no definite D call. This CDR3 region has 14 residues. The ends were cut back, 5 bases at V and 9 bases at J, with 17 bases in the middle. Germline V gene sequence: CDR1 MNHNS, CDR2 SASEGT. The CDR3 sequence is CASSSPPSGPPQHF. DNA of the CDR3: TGTGCCAGCAGTAGTCCCCCCTCTGGGCCGCCCCAGCATTTT.

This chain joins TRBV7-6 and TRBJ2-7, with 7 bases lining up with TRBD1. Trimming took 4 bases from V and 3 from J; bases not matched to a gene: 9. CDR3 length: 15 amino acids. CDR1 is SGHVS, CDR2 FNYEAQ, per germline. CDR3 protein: CASSSRAGGDYEQYF. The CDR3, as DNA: TGTGCCAGCAGCTCCCGGGCAGGGGGTGACTACGAGCAGTACTTC.

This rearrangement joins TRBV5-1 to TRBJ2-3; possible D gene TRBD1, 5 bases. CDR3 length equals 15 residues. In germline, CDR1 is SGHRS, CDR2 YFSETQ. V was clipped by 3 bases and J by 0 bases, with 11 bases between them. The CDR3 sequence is CASSSQDPSTDTQYF. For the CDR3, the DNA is TGCGCCAGCAGCTCACAGGATCCGAGCACAGATACGCAGTATTTT.

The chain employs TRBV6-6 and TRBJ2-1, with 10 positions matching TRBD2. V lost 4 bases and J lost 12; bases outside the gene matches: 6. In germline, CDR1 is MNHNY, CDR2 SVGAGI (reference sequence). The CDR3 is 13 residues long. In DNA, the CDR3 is TGTGCCAGCAGTTCCTCACTAGCGGGGAGGCAGTTCTTC. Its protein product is CASSSSLAGRQFF.

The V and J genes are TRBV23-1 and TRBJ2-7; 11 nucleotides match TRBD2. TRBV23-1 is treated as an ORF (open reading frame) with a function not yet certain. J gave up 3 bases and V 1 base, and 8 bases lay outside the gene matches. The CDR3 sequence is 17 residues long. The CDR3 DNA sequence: TGCGCCAGCAGTCAATTCTTACCCGGGACTAGCGGCTACGAGCAGTACTTC. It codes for CASSQFLPGTSGYEQYF.

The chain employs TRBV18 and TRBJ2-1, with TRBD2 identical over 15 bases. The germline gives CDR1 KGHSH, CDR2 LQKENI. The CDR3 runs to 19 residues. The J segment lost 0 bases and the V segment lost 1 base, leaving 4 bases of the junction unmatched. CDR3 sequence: CASSPRTSGGGSSYNEQFF. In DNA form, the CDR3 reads TGTGCCAGCTCACCACGGACTAGCGGGGGGGGTAGCTCCTACAATGAGCAGTTCTTC.

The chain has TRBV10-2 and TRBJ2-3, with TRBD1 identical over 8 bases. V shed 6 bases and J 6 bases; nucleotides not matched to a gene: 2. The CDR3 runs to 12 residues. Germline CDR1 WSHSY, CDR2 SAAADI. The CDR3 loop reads CASSQGADTQYF. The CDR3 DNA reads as TGCGCCAGCAGCCAGGGGGCGGATACGCAGTATTTT.

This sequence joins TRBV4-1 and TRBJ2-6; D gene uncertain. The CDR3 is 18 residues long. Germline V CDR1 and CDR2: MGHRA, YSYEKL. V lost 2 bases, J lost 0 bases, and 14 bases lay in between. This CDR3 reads CASSQIVQIYSGANVLTF. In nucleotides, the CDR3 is TGCGCCAGCAGCCAAATAGTCCAAATCTACTCTGGGGCCAACGTCCTGACTTTC.

CDR3 coding DNA: TGTGCCAGCAGCTTAACCTCAGGGGGCGATATAGATACGCAGTATTTT. This codes for CASSLTSGGDIDTQYF. This chain links TRBV9 with TRBJ2-3; 8 nucleotides match TRBD1. This CDR3 is 16 amino acids long. V dropped 4 bases and J dropped 5; count of bases not matched to a gene: 12. Germline V gene data show CDR1 as SGDLS and CDR2 as YYNGEE.

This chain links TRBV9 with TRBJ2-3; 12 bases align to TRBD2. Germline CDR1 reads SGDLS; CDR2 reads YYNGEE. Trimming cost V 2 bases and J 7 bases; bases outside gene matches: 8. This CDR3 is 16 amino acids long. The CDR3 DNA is TGTGCCAGCAGCGTCACACTAGCGGGGGGATATTATACGCAGTATTTT. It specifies CASSVTLAGGYYTQYF.

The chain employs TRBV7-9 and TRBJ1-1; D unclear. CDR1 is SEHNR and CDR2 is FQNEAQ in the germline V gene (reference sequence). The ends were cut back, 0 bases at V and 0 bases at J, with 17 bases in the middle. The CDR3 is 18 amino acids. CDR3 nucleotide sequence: TGTGCCAGCAGCTTAGCGTTTGGTACATCTTATTTGAACACTGAAGCTTTCTTT. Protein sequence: CASSLAFGTSYLNTEAFF.

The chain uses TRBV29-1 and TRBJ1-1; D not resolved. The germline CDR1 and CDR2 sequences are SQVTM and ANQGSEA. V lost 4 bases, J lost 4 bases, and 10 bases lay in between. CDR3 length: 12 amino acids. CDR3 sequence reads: CSVGRDSTEAFF. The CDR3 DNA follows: TGCAGCGTTGGGAGGGATAGCACTGAAGCTTTCTTT.

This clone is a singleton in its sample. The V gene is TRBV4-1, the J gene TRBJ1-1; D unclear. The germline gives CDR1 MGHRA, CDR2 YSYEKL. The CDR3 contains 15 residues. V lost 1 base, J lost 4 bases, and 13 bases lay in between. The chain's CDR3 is CASSQVAGTGTEAFF. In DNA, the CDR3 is TGCGCCAGCAGCCAAGTGGCAGGAACTGGCACTGAAGCTTTCTTT.

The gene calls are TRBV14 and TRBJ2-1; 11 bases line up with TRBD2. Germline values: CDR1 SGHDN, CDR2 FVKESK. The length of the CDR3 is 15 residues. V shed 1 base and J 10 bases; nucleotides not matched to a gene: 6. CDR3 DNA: TGTGCCAGCAGCCAAGGACTAGCGGGGTTGGGGGAGCAGTTCTTC. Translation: CASSQGLAGLGEQFF.

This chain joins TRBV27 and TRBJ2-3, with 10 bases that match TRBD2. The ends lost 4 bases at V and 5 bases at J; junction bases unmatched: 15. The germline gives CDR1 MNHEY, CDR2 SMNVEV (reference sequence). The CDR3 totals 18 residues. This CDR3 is CASSSGGSGGSNQDTQYF. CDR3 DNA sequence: TGTGCCAGCAGTTCAGGGGGTAGCGGGGGGTCGAACCAAGATACGCAGTATTTT.